This T cell receptor (beta chain) was obtained from a study of cytomegalovirus exposure and HLA in healthy donors. Study-wide results and limits: For cytomegalovirus status, the classifier reportedly gave diagnoses with high specificity and sensitivity. Later on, analysis showed that most CMV-associated TCR beta chains appeared to be HLA-restricted.

A note on this clone: Antigen unknown.

J lost 1 base, V lost 4 bases, and 4 bases had no gene match. This CDR3 spans 15 amino acids. Germline loops: CDR1 MNHEY, CDR2 SMNVEV (reference sequence). It was with 60 Vbeta and 13 Jbeta primers that the PCR ran. TCRdb's table, derived via immunoSEQ multiplex PCR, lists solely in-frame clones and lacks some. The sample lists 95,000 to 150,000 clones, around 65% occurring once. The rearrangement uses TRBV27 and TRBJ2-5; 9 bases are shared with TRBD2. The origin of this receptor is a man between 18 and 35 years old in good health and CMV-seronegative. The source material was PBMCs. The CDR3 nucleotides read TGTGCCAGCAGTTCCCCGACTAGCGGCCAAGAGACCCAGTACTTC. Amino acid sequence: CASSSPTSGQETQYF.